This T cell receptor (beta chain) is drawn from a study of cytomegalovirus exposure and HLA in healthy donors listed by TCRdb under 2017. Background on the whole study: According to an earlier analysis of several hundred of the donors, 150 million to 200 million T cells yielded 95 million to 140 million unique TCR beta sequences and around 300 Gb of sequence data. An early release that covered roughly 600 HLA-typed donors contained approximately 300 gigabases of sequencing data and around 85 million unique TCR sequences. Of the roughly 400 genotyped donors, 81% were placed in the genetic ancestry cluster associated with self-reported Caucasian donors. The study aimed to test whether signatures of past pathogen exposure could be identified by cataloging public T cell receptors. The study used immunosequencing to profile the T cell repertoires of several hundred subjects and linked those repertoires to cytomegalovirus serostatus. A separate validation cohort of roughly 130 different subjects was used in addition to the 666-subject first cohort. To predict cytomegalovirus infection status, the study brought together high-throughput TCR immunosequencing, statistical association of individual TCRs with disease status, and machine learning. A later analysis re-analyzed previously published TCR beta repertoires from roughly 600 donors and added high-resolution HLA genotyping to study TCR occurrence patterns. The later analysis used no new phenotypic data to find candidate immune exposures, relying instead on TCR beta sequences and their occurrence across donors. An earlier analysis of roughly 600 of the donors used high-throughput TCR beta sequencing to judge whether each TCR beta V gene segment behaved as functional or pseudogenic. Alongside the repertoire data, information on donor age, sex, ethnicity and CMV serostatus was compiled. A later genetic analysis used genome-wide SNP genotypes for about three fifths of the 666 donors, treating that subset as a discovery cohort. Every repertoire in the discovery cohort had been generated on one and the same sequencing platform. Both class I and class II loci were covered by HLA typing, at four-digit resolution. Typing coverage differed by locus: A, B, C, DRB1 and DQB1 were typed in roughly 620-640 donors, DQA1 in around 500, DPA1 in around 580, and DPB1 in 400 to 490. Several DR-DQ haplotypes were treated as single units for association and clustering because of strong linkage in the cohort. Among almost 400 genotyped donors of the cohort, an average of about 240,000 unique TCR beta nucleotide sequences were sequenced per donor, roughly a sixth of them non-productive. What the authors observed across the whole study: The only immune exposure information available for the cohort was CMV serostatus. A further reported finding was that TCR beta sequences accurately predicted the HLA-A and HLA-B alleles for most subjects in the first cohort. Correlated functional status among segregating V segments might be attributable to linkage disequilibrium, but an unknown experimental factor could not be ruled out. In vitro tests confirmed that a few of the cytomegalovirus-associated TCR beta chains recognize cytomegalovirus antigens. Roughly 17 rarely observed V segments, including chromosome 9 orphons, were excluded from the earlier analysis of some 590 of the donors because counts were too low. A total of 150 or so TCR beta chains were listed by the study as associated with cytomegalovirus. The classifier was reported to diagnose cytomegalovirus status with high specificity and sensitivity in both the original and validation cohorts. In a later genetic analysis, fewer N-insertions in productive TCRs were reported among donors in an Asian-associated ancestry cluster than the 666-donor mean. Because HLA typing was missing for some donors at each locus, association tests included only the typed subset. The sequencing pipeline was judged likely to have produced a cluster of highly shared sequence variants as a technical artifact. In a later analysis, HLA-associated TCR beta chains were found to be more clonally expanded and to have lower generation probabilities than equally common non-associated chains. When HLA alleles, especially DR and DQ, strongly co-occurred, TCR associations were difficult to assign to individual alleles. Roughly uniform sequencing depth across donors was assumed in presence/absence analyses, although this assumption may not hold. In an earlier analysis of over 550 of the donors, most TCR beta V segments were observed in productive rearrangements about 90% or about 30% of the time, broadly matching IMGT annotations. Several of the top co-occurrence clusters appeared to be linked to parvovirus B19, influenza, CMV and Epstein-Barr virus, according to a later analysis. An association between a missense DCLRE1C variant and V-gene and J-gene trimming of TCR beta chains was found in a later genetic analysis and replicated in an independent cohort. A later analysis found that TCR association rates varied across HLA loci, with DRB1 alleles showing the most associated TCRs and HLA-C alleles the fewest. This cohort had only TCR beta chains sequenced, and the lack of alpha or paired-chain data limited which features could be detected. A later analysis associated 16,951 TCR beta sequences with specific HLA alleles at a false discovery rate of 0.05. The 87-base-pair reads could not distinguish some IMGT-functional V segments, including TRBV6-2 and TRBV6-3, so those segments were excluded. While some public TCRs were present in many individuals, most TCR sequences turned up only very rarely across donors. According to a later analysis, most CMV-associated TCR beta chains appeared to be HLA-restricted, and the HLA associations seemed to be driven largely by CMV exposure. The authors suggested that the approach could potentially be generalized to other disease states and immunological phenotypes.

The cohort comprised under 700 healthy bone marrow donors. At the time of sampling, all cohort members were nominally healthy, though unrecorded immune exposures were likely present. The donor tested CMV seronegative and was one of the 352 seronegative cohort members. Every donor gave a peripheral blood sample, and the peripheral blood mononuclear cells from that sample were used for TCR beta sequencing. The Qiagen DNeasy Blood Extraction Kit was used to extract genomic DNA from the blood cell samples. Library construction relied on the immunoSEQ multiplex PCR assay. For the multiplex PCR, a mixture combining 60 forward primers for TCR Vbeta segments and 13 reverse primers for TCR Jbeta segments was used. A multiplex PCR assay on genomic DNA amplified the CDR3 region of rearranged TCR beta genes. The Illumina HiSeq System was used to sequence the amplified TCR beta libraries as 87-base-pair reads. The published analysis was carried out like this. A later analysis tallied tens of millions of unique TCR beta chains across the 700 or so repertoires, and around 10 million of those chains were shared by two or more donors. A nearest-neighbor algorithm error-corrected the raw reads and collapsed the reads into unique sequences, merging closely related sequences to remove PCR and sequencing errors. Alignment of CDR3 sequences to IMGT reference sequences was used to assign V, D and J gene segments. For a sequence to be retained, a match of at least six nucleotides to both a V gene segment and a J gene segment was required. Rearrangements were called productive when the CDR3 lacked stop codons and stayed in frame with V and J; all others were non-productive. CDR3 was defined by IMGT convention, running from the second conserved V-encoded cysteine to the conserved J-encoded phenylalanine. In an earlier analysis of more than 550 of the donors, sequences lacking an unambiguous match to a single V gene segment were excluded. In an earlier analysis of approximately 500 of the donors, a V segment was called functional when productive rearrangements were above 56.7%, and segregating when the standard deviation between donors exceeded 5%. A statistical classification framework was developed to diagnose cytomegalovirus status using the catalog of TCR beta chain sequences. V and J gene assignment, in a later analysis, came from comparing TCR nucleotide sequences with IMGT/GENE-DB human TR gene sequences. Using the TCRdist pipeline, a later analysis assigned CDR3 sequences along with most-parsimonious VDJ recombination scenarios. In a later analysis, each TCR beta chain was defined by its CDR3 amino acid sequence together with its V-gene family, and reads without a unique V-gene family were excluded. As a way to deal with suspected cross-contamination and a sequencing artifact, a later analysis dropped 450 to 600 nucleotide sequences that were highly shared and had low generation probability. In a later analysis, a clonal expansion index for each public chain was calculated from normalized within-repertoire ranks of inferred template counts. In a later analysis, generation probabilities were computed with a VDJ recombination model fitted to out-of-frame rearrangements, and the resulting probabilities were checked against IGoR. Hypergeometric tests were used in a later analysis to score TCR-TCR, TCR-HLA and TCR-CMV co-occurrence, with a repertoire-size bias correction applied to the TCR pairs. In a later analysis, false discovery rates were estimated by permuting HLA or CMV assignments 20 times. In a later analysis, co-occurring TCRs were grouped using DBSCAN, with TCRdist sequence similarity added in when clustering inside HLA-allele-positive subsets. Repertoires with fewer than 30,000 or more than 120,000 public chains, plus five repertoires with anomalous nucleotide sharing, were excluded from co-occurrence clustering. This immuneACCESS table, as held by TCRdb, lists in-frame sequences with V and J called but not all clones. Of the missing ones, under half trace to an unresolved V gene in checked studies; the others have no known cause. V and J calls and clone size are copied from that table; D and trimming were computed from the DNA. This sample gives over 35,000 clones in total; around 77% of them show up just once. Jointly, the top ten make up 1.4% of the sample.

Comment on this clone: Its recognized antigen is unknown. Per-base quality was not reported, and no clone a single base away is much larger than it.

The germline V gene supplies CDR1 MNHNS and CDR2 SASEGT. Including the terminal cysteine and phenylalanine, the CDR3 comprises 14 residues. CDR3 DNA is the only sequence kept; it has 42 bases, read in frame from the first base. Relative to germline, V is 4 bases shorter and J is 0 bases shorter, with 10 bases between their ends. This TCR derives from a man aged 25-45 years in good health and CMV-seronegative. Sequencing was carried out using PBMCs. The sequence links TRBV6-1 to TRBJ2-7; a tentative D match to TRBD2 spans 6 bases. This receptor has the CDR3 CASSGRGSSYEQYF. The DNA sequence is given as TGTGCCAGCAGTGGGAGGGGAAGCTCCTACGAGCAGTACTTC.